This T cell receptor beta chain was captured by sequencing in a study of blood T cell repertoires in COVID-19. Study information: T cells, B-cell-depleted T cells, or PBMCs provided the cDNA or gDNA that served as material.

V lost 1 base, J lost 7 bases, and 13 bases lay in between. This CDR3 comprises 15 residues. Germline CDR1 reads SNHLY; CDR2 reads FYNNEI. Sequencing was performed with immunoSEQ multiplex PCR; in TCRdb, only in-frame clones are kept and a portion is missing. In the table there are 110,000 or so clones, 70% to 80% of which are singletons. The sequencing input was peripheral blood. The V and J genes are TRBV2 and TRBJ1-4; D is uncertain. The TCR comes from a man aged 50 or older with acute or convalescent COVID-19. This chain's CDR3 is CASSEGVNRGEKLFF. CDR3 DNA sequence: TGTGCCAGCAGTGAAGGAGTCAATCGCGGTGAAAAACTGTTTTTT.